This T cell receptor (beta chain) was retrieved from a study of control samples from healthy donors and cancer patients. Libraries were prepared by immunoSEQ multiplex PCR; TCRdb keeps only in-frame clonotypes and omits some of them. The sample contains some 130,000 clones, around 93% of which appear only once. This CDR3 spans 12 amino acids. V gave up 6 bases and J gave up 2 bases, with 6 bases separating them. Germline CDR1 KGHSH, CDR2 LQKENI. The clonotype comes from a woman aged 45-60 years in good health. The chain joins TRBV18 to TRBJ2-3; no reliable D call. Sequenced material: blood. CDR3 sequence (DNA): TGTGCCAGCTCCCCCTACACAGATACGCAGTATTTT. Its protein is CASSPYTDTQYF.